A single sample gave rise to the 30 T cell receptor beta chains below, sequenced in a study of blood T cell repertoires in COVID-19. Data came from immunoSEQ multiplex PCR; TCRdb stores just in-frame clones and leaves some out. The sample lists about 99,000 clones, roughly 84% occurring once. Sequencing was performed on peripheral blood. The receptor source for this set is an older man with active or convalescent COVID-19.

V and J are TRBV18 and TRBJ2-3; D is undetermined. CDR3 length: 13 residues. Germline V CDR1 and CDR2: KGHSH, LQKENI. The V and J ends lost 0 bases and 5 bases respectively, with 6 bases between them. DNA of the CDR3: TGTGCCAGCTCACCACCGACTCGAGATACGCAGTATTTT. Residues: CASSPPTRDTQYF.

The chain is built from TRBV30 and TRBJ1-1; TRBD1 is a possible D gene (5 bases). V shed 3 bases and J shed 5 bases, with 19 bases lying between them. CDR1 GTSNPN and CDR2 SVGIG come from the germline V gene (reference sequence). There are 15 residues in the CDR3. The CDR3 DNA follows: TGTGCCTGGAGCTCCCCTGGCAGGGAGGGGACTGAAGCTTTCTTT. This gives the protein CAWSSPGREGTEAFF.

The chain uses TRBV5-1 and TRBJ2-3, with D perhaps matching TRBD1 (5 bases). Trimming removed 3 bases at V and 3 bases at J, with 11 bases between. The CDR3 runs 14 residues. Germline V lookup: CDR1 SGHRS, CDR2 YFSETQ. Here the CDR3 reads CASSSPDSTDTQYF. The CDR3, as DNA: TGCGCCAGCAGCTCCCCTGACAGTACAGATACGCAGTATTTT.

The chain combines TRBV14 with TRBJ1-6; 8 positions match TRBD1. CDR3 length: 13 amino acids. Germline V gene sequence: CDR1 SGHDN, CDR2 FVKESK. Losses at the gene ends were 4 bases for V and 8 bases for J; bases not matched to a gene: 1. The CDR3 DNA reads TGTGCCAGCAGCCTACAGGGGGATTCACCCCTCCACTTT. Amino acids: CASSLQGDSPLHF.

The rearrangement links TRBV5-1 to TRBJ2-3; D is perhaps TRBD1 (7 bases). CDR1 is SGHRS, CDR2 YFSETQ, per germline. This CDR3 has 16 amino acids. The V end lost 4 bases, the J end lost 0 bases, and 15 bases lay between the germline ends. Written as DNA, the CDR3 is TGCGCCAGCAGCCGCGGGACAGTCGAGAGCACAGATACGCAGTATTTT. It is translated as CASSRGTVESTDTQYF.

This clone was recorded once. The junction differs from germline at one of its ends, possibly a read error. The chain combines TRBV6-5 with TRBJ1-1; D remains ambiguous. CDR1 and CDR2 from the germline V gene are MNHEY and SVGAGI. The CDR3 sequence is 13 residues long. CDR3 region: CVSTPRENTEAFF. Here the CDR3 DNA reads TGTGTCAGCACTCCGAGGGAGAACACTGAAGCTTTCTTT.

V usage is TRBV7-9 and J usage is TRBJ2-3, with a tentative D call TRBD2 (5 bases). V lost 5 bases, J lost 0 bases, and 12 bases lay in between. Germline V CDR1 and CDR2: SEHNR, FQNEAQ (reference sequence). The CDR3 contains 15 residues. This CDR3 is CASSVDSFSTDTQYF. CDR3 nucleotides: TGTGCCAGCAGCGTGGACTCGTTTAGCACAGATACGCAGTATTTT.

CDR3: CASSGTTGGYEQYF. In nucleotides, the CDR3 is TGCGCCAGCAGCGGAACTACAGGGGGCTACGAGCAGTACTTC. The chain employs TRBV5-1 and TRBJ2-7, with TRBD1 identical over 8 bases. The CDR3 has 14 amino acids. Germline CDR1 is SGHRS and CDR2 is YFSETQ. V gave up 4 bases and J gave up 3 bases; unmatched junction bases: 6.

This clone was recorded once. The chain recombines TRBV28 with TRBJ2-1, with D possibly TRBD2 on 7 matching bases. The V and J ends lost 7 bases and 4 bases respectively, with 20 bases between them. Germline lookup yields CDR1 MDHEN and CDR2 SYDVKM. CDR3 length equals 16 residues. CDR3 DNA sequence: TGTGCCAGCACCCTAGACTCCAGGGGAGGGTACAATGAGCAGTTCTTC. It yields the protein CASTLDSRGGYNEQFF.

The V gene is TRBV2, the J gene TRBJ1-1; D ambiguous. V was shortened by 6 bases and J by 4 bases, with 15 bases between the two germline ends. In germline, CDR1 is SNHLY, CDR2 FYNNEI. The CDR3 length is 14 residues. The chain's CDR3 is CASSLHIRGTEAFF. The DNA for the CDR3 is TGTGCCAGCAGCCTTCATATACGGGGCACTGAAGCTTTCTTT.

The V gene is TRBV4-1, the J gene TRBJ2-3; 10 nucleotides agree with TRBD2. The trim removed 0 bases at V and 9 bases at J, leaving 9 bases unmatched. Germline CDR1 is MGHRA and CDR2 is YSYEKL. The CDR3 loop spans 16 amino acids. The CDR3 reads CASSQDKRGGLRTQYF. The CDR3, as DNA: TGCGCCAGCAGCCAAGATAAGCGGGGGGGCCTTCGGACGCAGTATTTT.

This clone was seen a single time. The chain is built from TRBV29-1 and TRBJ1-2; TRBD1 agrees at 8 bases. The V and J ends lost 7 bases and 5 bases, in that order; junction bases with no gene match: 3. The CDR3 extends over 11 amino acids. Germline lookup yields CDR1 SQVTM and CDR2 ANQGSEA. The CDR3 DNA sequence: TGCAGCGAGGGACAGGAGTATGGCTACACCTTC. Its translation is CSEGQEYGYTF.

The genes are TRBV24-1 and TRBJ2-3; 7 bases fit TRBD2. Germline-derived CDR1 and CDR2 are KGHDR and SFDVKD. Trimming cost V 1 base and J 4 bases; bases outside gene matches: 10. CDR3 length equals 17 residues. The CDR3 sequence is CATSDLAGLGGADTQYF. CDR3 nucleotides: TGTGCCACCAGTGATTTAGCGGGGTTGGGGGGAGCAGATACGCAGTATTTT.

The V gene is TRBV24-1, the J gene TRBJ1-2; D unclear. CDR3 length: 13 amino acids. Germline V gives CDR1 KGHDR, CDR2 SFDVKD. V shed 9 bases and J shed 3 bases, with 13 bases lying between them. CDR3 nucleotides: TGTGCCACCCGCGCCGGGGAGGACTATGGCTACACCTTC. Translating gives CATRAGEDYGYTF.

The rearrangement joins TRBV5-1 to TRBJ2-3; 7 nucleotides match TRBD2. Per the germline V gene, CDR1 is SGHRS and CDR2 is YFSETQ. This CDR3 has 15 amino acids. The trim removed 1 base at V and 6 bases at J, leaving 8 bases unmatched. CDR3 bases: TGCGCCAGCAGCTTGAACGGGGGGAATCTGGATACGCAGTATTTT. It codes for CASSLNGGNLDTQYF.

The chain links TRBV7-8 to TRBJ2-5; 8 nucleotides line up with TRBD1. The CDR3 is made up of 14 amino acids. CDR1 is SGHVS, CDR2 FQNEAQ, per germline. Trimming removed 5 bases from V and 2 bases from J; junction bases left unmatched: 4. CDR3 region: CASSRTGGQETQYF. Here the CDR3 DNA reads TGTGCCAGCAGCCGAACAGGGGGGCAAGAGACCCAGTACTTC. Full variable domain (missing parts from reference TRBV7-8 and TRBJ2-5): GAGVSQSPRYKVAKRGQDVALRCDPISGHVSLFWYQQALGQGPEFLTYFQNEAQLDKSGLPSDRFFAERPEGSVSTLKIQRTQQEDSAVYLCASSRTGGQETQYFGPGTRLLVL.

The chain has TRBV7-2 and TRBJ2-3, with 7 positions matching TRBD2. The trim removed 0 bases at V and 4 bases at J, leaving 1 base unmatched. Per germline, CDR1 SGHTA and CDR2 FQGNSA. This CDR3 comprises 14 residues. The CDR3 is CASSLALAADTQYF. CDR3 nucleotide sequence: TGTGCCAGCAGCTTAGCCCTAGCGGCAGATACGCAGTATTTT.

This clone was observed once. V is TRBV2 and J is TRBJ1-1; 8 bases map to TRBD1. The CDR3 runs to 15 residues. The V gene end was trimmed by 2 bases and the J gene end by 4 bases; junction bases not matched to a gene: 6. Germline lookup yields CDR1 SNHLY and CDR2 FYNNEI. The DNA of the CDR3 is TGTGCCAGCAGTGAACAGGGGGCGCAGGGCACTGAAGCTTTCTTT. Translated, it gives CASSEQGAQGTEAFF.

The chain has TRBV10-3 and TRBJ1-1; no definite D call. Trimming removed 6 bases at V and 4 bases at J, with 12 bases between. The CDR3 covers 13 residues. From germline, CDR1 is ENHRY and CDR2 SYGVKD. This CDR3 is CAIRPGGLTEAFF. As DNA, the CDR3 is TGTGCCATCAGACCCGGAGGCCTCACTGAAGCTTTCTTT.

This chain joins TRBV3-1 (or the pseudogene TRBV3-2) and TRBJ1-1; the D gene is possibly TRBD1 (6 bases). V dropped 3 bases and J dropped 0 bases, with 11 bases sitting between them. This CDR3 has 15 residues. Germline V gene data show CDR1 as LGHDT and CDR2 as YNNKEL (reference sequence). As DNA, the CDR3 is TGTGCCAGCAGCCATTCCGGGACACTGAACACTGAAGCTTTCTTT. This codes for CASSHSGTLNTEAFF.

V gene TRBV4-1 combines with J gene TRBJ1-2; D is unresolved. The CDR3 consists of 14 residues. Trimming shortened V by 0 bases and J by 3 bases, and 8 bases separated the two germline ends. Germline CDR1 reads MGHRA; CDR2 reads YSYEKL. The CDR3 region has the DNA TGCGCCAGCAGCCAAGATTCGGACTACTATGGCTACACCTTC. Translation gives CASSQDSDYYGYTF.

This chain connects TRBV6-2 or TRBV6-3 to TRBJ1-5; D ambiguous. V dropped 6 bases and J dropped 4 bases, with 16 bases sitting between them. This CDR3 is 15 amino acids long. Germline CDR1 is MNHEY and CDR2 is SVGEGT. The CDR3 nucleotides are TGTGCCAGCAGCTTACTGTTGGGAGGAAATCAGCCCCAGCATTTT. Amino acid sequence: CASSLLLGGNQPQHF.

This clone is a singleton in its sample. This CDR3 is also generated by other DNA sequences in the sample. The chain links TRBV28 to TRBJ2-7; D is undetermined. This CDR3 is built from 13 residues. Deletions cut 2 bases from V and 2 bases from J, with 7 bases between. Germline V lookup: CDR1 MDHEN, CDR2 SYDVKM. CDR3 DNA sequence: TGTGCCAGCAGTTTACCAGGTACCTACGAGCAGTACTTC. Its protein product is CASSLPGTYEQYF. Looking up the rest from reference TRBV28 and TRBJ2-7 gives the full variable domain: DVKVTQSSRYLVKRTGEKVFLECVQDMDHENMFWYRQDPGLGLRLIYFSYDVKMKEKGDIPEGYSVSREKKERFSLILESASTNQTSMYLCASSLPGTYEQYFGPGTRLTVT.

The V and J genes are TRBV2 and TRBJ1-4; 10 bases match TRBD1. The germline CDR1 and CDR2 sequences are SNHLY and FYNNEI. The CDR3 runs 15 residues. V was pared by 8 bases and J by 3 bases, with 6 bases of the junction left unmatched. CDR3 bases: TGTGCCAGCGGGGACAGGGGATCGCCTAATGAAAAACTGTTTTTT. Protein: CASGDRGSPNEKLFF.

The chain joins TRBV3-1 (or the pseudogene TRBV3-2) to TRBJ2-5, with 14 positions matching TRBD2. With V trimmed by 3 bases and J by 4 bases, 4 bases remained unmatched. This CDR3 region has 16 residues. Germline values: CDR1 LGHDT, CDR2 YNNKEL (reference sequence). The DNA of the CDR3 is TGTGCCAGCAGCCAGCCGGGACTAGCGGGGGTAGAGACCCAGTACTTC. Its translation is CASSQPGLAGVETQYF.

This chain uses TRBV7-6 with TRBJ2-3; 16 positions agree with TRBD2. J was trimmed by 4 bases and V by 5 bases; bases with no gene match: 3. Germline assignment: CDR1 SGHVS and CDR2 FNYEAQ. The length of the CDR3 is 16 residues. The CDR3 DNA is TGTGCCAGCAGCCCCGGGACTAGCGGGGGGGCAGATACGCAGTATTTT. Amino acids: CASSPGTSGGADTQYF.

This clone has more than one count but fewer than ten. The V gene is TRBV19, the J gene TRBJ1-5, with 8 positions matching TRBD1. The CDR3 has 14 amino acids. With 7 bases clipped from V and 6 bases from J, the junction kept 8 bases outside the gene matches. Germline values: CDR1 LNHDA, CDR2 SQIVND (reference sequence). CDR3: CASKSQGAAQPQHF. For the CDR3, the DNA is TGTGCCAGTAAGAGCCAGGGGGCTGCTCAGCCCCAGCATTTT.

This clone is a singleton in its sample. The V gene is TRBV11-2, the J gene TRBJ1-4, with no clear D. Trimming stripped 1 base from V and 5 bases from J, with 5 bases between. The CDR3 runs 13 residues. Looked up from germline, CDR1 is SGHAT and CDR2 is FQNNGV. The CDR3 nucleotides are TGTGCCAGCAGCTTAGGAGCAAATGAAAAACTGTTTTTT. Its translation is CASSLGANEKLFF.

This clone occurred a few times. The chain uses TRBV3-1 (or the pseudogene TRBV3-2) and TRBJ2-2; the D is unclear. The germline CDR1 and CDR2 sequences are LGHDT and YNNKEL (reference sequence). Trimming took off 1 base at V and 5 bases at J, with 14 bases between the two ends. The CDR3 is 16 amino acids. CDR3 sequence: CASSQGSYPRTGELFF. The CDR3 nucleotides are TGTGCCAGCAGCCAAGGAAGCTATCCTAGAACCGGGGAGCTGTTTTTT.

The V and J genes are TRBV18 and TRBJ2-7; 12 positions agree with TRBD2. Germline CDR1 KGHSH, CDR2 LQKENI. The length of the CDR3 is 15 residues. The V gene end was trimmed by 5 bases and the J gene end by 0 bases; junction bases not matched to a gene: 2. The CDR3, as DNA: TGTGCCAGCTCATCGACTAGCGGGGGCTCCTACGAGCAGTACTTC. The encoded protein is CASSSTSGGSYEQYF.